The T cell receptor (beta chain) described here comes from a study of blood T cells in healthy people across ages. Study-wide results and caveats: PBMCs that were unsorted prevented a conclusive naive versus antigen-experienced comparison.

Trimming removed 1 base from V and 8 bases from J; junction bases left unmatched: 2. The CDR3 runs 13 residues. From germline, CDR1 is SGHTA and CDR2 FQGTGA. This clonotype was seen a handful of times. As yet, its antigen is unknown. Using a J-beta primer mix together with a sample-barcoded 5' primer, a second PCR was run for about 6 to 11 cycles. TCRdb re-analysed the 5' RACE reads in MiXCR, keeping a single row per CDR3 protein. The sample lists about 720,000 distinct CDR3 sequences, 25% occurring once. These data were also reused for a study on T cells of mothers and their children. That investigation notes: Over five children and their three healthy Caucasian mothers were the donors. It was through the M1S primer of the second PCR that sample barcodes and 2-4 random nucleotides were added.

The chain recombines TRBV7-3 with TRBJ1-2, with 9 bases identical to TRBD1. The origin of this receptor is a boy aged 10-17 years in good health. The specimen sequenced was blood. The CDR3 region is CASSLIGTGGYTF. CDR3 bases: TGTGCCAGCAGCTTAATAGGGACAGGGGGCTACACCTTC.